Here is one T cell receptor beta chain with its context. Its antigen is still unknown. cDNA synthesis used the whole RNA isolate, giving expressed TCRB sequences. Libraries were prepared by immunoSEQ multiplex PCR; TCRdb keeps only in-frame clonotypes and omits some of them. The table shows some 150,000 clones, with around 50% occurring only once. The data were taken from a study of beta chain features in type 1 diabetes. Study-wide findings and caveats: More deletions and fewer insertions at VDJ junctions were seen in type 1 diabetes patients.

CDR1 is KGHSH, CDR2 LQKENI, per germline. Trimming removed 0 bases from V and 4 bases from J, with 10 bases in between. The CDR3 consists of 14 residues. This sequence was found in a man aged 18 to 29 in good health. Input material: Tregs from blood. This chain links TRBV18 with TRBJ2-7, with D possibly TRBD2 on 5 matching bases. CDR3 amino acids: CASSPPWERYEQYF. CDR3 sequence (DNA): TGTGCCAGCTCACCACCCTGGGAGCGGTACGAGCAGTACTTC.